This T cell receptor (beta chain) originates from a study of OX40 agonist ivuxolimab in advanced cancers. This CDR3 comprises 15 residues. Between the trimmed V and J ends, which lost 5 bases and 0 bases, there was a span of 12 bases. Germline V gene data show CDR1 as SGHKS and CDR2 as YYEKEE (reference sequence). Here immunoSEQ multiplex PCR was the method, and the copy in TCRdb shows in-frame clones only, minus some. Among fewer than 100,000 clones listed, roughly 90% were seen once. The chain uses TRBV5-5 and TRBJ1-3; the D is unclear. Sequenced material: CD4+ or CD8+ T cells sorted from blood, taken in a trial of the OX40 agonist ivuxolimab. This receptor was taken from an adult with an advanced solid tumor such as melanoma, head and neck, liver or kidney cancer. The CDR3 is CASSASDLSGNTIYF. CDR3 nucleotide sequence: TGTGCCAGCAGTGCCTCTGATCTCTCTGGAAACACCATATATTTT.